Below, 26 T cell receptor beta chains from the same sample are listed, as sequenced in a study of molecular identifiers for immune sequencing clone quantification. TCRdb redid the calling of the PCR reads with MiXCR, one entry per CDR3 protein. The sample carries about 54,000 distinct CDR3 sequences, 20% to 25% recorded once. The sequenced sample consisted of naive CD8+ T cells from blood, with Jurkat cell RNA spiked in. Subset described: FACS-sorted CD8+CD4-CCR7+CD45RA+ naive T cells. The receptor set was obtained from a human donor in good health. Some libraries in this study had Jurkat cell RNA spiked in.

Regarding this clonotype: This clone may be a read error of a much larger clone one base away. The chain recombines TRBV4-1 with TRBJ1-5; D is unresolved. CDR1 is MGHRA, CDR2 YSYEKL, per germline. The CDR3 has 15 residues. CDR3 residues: CASSQDRAGNRPQHF. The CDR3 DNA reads TGCGCCAGCAGCCAAGATAGGGCAGGTAATCGGCCCCAGCATTTT.

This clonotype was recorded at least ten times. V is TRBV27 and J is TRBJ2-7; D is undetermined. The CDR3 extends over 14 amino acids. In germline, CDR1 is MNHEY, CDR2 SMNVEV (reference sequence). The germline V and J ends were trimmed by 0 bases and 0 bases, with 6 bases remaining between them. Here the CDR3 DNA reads TGTGCCAGCAGTTTATCGGTCAGCTCCTACGAGCAGTACTTC. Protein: CASSLSVSSYEQYF.

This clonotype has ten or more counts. CDR3 sequence: CASSLAGPLKAEAFF. The DNA of the CDR3 is TGTGCCAGCAGTTTAGCAGGTCCTCTGAAGGCTGAAGCTTTCTTT. This chain joins TRBV27 and TRBJ1-1, with D uncertain. The CDR3 runs 15 residues. V lost 2 bases to trimming and J lost 6 bases, with 16 bases between them. Germline V gene data show CDR1 as MNHEY and CDR2 as SMNVEV (reference sequence).

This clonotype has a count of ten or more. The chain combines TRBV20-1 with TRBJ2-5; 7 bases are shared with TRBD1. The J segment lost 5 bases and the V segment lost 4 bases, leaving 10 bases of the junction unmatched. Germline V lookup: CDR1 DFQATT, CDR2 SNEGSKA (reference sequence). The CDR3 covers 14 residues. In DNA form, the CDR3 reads TGCAGTGCTAAAGGACAGGAAGATCTCGAGACCCAGTACTTC. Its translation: CSAKGQEDLETQYF.

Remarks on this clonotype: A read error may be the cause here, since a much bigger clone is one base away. CDR3 DNA sequence: TGTGCCAGCGGCTCAGCGGGATTCCAAGAGACCCAGTACTTC. As protein: CASGSAGFQETQYF. The genes are TRBV7-9 and TRBJ2-5, with TRBD2 identical over 7 bases. The CDR3 contains 14 residues. The V gene end was trimmed by 8 bases and the J gene end by 1 base; junction bases not matched to a gene: 7. Per the germline V gene, CDR1 is SEHNR and CDR2 is FQNEAQ (reference sequence).

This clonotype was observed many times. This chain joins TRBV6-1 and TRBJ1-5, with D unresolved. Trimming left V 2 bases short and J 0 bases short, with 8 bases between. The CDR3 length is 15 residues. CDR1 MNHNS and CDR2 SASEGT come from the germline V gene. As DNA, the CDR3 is TGTGCCAGCAGTGAATTGGAGGTTAGCAATCAGCCCCAGCATTTT. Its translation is CASSELEVSNQPQHF.

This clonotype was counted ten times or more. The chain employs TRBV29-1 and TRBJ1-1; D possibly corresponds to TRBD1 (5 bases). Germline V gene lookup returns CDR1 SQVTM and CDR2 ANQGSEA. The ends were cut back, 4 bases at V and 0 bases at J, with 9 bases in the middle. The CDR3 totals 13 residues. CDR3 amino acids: CSVGDSLNTEAFF. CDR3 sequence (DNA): TGCAGCGTTGGCGACAGCCTGAACACTGAAGCTTTCTTT.

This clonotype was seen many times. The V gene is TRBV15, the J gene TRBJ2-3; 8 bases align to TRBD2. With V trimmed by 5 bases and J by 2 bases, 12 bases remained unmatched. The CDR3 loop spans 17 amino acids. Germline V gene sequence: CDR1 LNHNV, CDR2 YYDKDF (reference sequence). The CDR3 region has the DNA TGTGCCACCAGCGATACCCGACTAGCGTCCCCCACAGATACGCAGTATTTT. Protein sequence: CATSDTRLASPTDTQYF.

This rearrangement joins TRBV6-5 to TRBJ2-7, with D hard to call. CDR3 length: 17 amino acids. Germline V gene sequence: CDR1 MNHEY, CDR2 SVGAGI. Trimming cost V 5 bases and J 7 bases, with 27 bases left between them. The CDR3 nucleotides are TGTGCCAGCAGTCATCTCCTTATCAAGGGCGGTCCATTAGAGCAGTACTTC. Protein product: CASSHLLIKGGPLEQYF.

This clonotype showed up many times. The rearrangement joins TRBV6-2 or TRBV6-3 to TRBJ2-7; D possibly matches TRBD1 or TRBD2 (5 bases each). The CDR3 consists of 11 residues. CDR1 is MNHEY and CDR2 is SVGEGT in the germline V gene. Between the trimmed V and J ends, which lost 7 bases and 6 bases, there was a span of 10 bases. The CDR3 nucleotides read TGTGCCAGCACCACGAGGGGCGAGCAGTACTTC. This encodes CASTTRGEQYF.

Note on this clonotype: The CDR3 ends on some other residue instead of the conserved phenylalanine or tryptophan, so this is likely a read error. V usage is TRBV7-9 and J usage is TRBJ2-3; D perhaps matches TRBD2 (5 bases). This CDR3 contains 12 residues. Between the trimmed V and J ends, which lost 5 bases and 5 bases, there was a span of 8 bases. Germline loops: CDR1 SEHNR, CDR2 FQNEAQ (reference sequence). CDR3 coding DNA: TGTGCCAGCAGCCCAGAGGGAGATACGCAGTATTCT. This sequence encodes CASSPEGDTQYS.

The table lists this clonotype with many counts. The CDR3 sequence is CASSDPPGLADGADTQYF. The CDR3 DNA sequence: TGTGCCAGCAGTGACCCTCCGGGACTAGCGGACGGGGCAGATACGCAGTATTTT. The J gene is TRBJ2-3, the V gene TRBV6-2 or TRBV6-3; TRBD2 matches 11 bases. The CDR3 consists of 18 residues. The V gene's germline CDR1 is MNHEY and CDR2 SVGEGT. Unmatched junction bases numbered 14, after V lost 5 bases and J lost 4 bases.

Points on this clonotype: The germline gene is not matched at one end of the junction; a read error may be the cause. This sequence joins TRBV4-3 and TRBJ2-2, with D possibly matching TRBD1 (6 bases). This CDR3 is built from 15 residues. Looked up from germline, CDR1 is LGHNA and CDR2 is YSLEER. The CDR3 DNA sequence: TGCGCCAGCAGCCTATGGCACAGGGTCCCCGTGGAGCTGTTATTT. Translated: CASSLWHRVPVELLF.

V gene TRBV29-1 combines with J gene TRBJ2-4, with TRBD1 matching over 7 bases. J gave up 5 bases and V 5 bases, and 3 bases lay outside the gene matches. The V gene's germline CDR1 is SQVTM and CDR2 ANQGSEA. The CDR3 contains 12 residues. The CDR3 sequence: CSVWDRENIQYF. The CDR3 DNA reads TGCAGCGTTTGGGACAGAGAAAACATTCAGTACTTC.

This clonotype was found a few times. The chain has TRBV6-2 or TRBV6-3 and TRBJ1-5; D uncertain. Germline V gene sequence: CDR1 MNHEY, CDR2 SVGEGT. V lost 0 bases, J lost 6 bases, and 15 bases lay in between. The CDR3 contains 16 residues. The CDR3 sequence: CASSYSRAGRSQPQHF. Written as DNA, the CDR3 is TGTGCCAGCAGTTACTCAAGGGCCGGCCGTAGTCAGCCCCAGCATTTT.

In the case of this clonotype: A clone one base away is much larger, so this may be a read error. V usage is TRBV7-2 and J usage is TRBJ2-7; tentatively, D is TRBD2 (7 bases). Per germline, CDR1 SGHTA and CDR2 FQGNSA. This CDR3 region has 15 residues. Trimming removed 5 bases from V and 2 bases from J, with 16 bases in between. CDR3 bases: TGTGCCAGCAGCCTAGGACGGGGGGCAGCCTACGAGCAGTACTTC. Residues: CASSLGRGAAYEQYF. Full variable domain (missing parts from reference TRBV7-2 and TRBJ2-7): GAGVSQSPSNKVTEKGKDVELRCDPISGHTALYWYRQSLGQGLEFLIYFQGNSAPDKSGLPSDRFSAERTGGSVSTLTIQRTQQEDSAVYLCASSLGRGAAYEQYFGPGTRLTVT.

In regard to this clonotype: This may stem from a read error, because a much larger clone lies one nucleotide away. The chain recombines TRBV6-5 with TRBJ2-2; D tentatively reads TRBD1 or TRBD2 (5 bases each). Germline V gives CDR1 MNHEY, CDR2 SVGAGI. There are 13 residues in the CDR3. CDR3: CASSHKTAGALFF. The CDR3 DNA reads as TGTGCCAGCAGTCACAAGACAGCCGGGGCGCTGTTTTTT.

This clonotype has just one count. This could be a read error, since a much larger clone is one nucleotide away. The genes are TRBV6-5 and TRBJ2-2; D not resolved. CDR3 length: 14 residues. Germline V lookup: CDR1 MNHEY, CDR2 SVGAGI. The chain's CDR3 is CASSYTINSGELFF. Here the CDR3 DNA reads TGTGCCAGCAGTTACACTATTAACAGCGGGGAGCTGTTTTTT.

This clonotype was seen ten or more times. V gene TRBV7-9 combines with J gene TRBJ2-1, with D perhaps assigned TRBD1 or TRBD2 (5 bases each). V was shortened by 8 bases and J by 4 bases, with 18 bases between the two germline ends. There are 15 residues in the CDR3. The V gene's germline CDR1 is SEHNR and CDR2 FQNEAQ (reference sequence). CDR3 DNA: TGTGCCAGCTCTACGGGACCCATCGTATACAATGAGCAGTTCTTC. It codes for CASSTGPIVYNEQFF. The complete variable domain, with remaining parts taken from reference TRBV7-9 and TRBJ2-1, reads DTGVSQNPRHKITKRGQNVTFRCDPISEHNRLYWYRQTLGQGPEFLTYFQNEAQLEKSRLLSDRFSAERPKGSFSTLEIQRTEQGDSAMYLCASSTGPIVYNEQFFGPGTRLTVL.

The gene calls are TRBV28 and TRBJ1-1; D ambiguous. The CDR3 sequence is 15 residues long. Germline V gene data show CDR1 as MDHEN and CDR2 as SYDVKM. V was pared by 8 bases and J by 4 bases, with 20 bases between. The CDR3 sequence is CASATVDDMSTEAFF. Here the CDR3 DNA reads TGTGCCAGCGCCACTGTGGACGATATGAGCACTGAAGCTTTCTTT.

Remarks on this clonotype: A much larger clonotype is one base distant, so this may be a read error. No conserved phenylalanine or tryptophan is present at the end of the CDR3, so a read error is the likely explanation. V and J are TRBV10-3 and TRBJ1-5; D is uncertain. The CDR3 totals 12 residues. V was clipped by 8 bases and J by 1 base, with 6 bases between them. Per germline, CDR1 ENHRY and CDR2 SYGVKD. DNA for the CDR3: TGTGCCATCTTCGGGAGCAATCAGCCCCAGCATCTT. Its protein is CAIFGSNQPQHL.

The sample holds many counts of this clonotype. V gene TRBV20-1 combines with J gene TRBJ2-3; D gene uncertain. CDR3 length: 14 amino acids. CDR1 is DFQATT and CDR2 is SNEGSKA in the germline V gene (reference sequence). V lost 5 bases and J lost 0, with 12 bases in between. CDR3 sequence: CSAQERRSTDTQYF. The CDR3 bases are TGCAGTGCTCAGGAGAGGAGAAGCACAGATACGCAGTATTTT.

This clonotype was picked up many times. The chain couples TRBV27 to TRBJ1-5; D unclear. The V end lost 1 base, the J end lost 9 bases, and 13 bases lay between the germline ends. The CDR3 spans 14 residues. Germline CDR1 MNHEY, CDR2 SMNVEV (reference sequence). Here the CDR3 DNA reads TGTGCCAGCAGTTTATTGGCGGGGAAAGGGCCCCAGCATTTT. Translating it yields CASSLLAGKGPQHF.

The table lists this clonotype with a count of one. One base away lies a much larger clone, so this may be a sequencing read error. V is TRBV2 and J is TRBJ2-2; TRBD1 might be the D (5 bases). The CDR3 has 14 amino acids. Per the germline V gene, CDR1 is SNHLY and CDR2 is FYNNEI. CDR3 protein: CASSATDLTRELFF. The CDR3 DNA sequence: TGTGCCAGCAGTGCGACAGATCTCACCCGGGAGCTGTTTTTT.

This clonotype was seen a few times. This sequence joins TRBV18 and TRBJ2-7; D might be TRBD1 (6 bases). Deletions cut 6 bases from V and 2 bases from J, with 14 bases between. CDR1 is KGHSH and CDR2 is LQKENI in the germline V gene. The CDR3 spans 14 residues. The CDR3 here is CASSHRDLPYEQYF. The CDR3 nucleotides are TGTGCCAGCTCCCACAGGGATTTGCCCTACGAGCAGTACTTC.

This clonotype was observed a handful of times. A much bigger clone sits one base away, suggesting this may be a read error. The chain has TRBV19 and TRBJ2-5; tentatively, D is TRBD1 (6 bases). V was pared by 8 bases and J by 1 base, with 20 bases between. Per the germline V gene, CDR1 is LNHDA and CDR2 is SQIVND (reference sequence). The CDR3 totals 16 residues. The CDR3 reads CASGPRQVGIQETQYF. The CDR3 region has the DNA TGTGCCAGTGGTCCACGACAGGTCGGAATCCAAGAGACCCAGTACTTC. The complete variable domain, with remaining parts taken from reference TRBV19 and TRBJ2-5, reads DGGITQSPKYLFRKEGQNVTLSCEQNLNHDAMYWYRQDPGQGLRLIYYSQIVNDFQKGDIAEGYSVSREKKESFPLTVTSAQKNPTAFYLCASGPRQVGIQETQYFGPGTRLLVL.